This T cell receptor beta chain comes out of a study of T cell responses to AZD1222 COVID-19 vaccine. Broader study findings: At baseline, seropositivity was found in only a handful of AZD1222 recipients.

Germline CDR1 is SGHRS and CDR2 is YFSETQ. Trimming cost V 4 bases and J 5 bases; bases outside gene matches: 6. This CDR3 contains 15 residues. Clones were read by immunoSEQ multiplex PCR, and TCRdb kept only the in-frame ones, dropping some. The table records about 93,000 clones, 80% to 90% of them present only once. To note about this clone: Its antigen remains unknown.

This sequence was found in an adult who received the AZD1222 COVID-19 vaccine. The sample consisted of peripheral blood, taken 28 days after the second AZD1222 dose. V and J are TRBV5-1 and TRBJ2-1; 10 bases line up with TRBD2. The CDR3 here is CASSPGTSANNEQFF. The CDR3 DNA reads TGCGCCAGCAGCCCAGGGACTAGCGCAAACAATGAGCAGTTCTTC.